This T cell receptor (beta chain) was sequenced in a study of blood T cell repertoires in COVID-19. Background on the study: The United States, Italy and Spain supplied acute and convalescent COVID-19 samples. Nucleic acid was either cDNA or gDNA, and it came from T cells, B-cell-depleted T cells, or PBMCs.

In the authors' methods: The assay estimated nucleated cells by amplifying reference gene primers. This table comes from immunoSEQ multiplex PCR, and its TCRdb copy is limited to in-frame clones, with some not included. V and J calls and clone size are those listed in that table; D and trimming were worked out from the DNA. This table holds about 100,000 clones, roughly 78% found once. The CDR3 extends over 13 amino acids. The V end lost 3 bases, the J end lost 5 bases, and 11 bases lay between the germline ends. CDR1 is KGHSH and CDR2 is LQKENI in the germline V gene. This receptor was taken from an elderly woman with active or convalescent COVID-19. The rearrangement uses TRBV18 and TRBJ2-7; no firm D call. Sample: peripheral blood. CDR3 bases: TGTGCCAGCTCACCCGGCGGTAACCACGAGCAGTACTTC. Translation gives CASSPGGNHEQYF. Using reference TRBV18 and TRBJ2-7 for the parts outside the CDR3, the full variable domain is NAGVMQNPRHLVRRRGQEARLRCSPMKGHSHVYWYRQLPEEGLKFMVYLQKENIIDESGMPKERFSAEFPKEGPSILRIQQVVRGDSAAYFCASSPGGNHEQYFGPGTRLTVT.